A single T cell receptor (beta chain) is shown here with its context. The antigen is unknown. 60 Vbeta and 13 Jbeta primers were used in PCR. TCRdb keeps only in-frame clones here, not all; method: immunoSEQ multiplex PCR. The sample holds 150,000 to 200,000 clones, approximately 77% seen once. V was cut by 4 bases and J by 4 bases, with 19 bases left in between. Looked up from germline, CDR1 is SQVTM and CDR2 is ANQGSEA. This CDR3 is 15 amino acids long. The sample is drawn from a study of cytomegalovirus exposure and HLA in healthy donors. Study observations and caveats: In vitro assays verified that three CMV-associated chains recognized CMV antigens specifically.

This rearrangement joins TRBV29-1 to TRBJ2-5; a weak D match, TRBD1 (6 bases). The sequence was collected from a female donor in good health and CMV-seronegative. The source material was PBMCs. CDR3 residues: CSVGGEQGFGETQYF. The CDR3 coding sequence is TGCAGCGTTGGAGGGGAGCAGGGGTTTGGAGAGACCCAGTACTTC.